Reported below is one T cell receptor beta chain. A single record per CDR3 protein comes from TCRdb applying MiXCR to the multiplex PCR reads. The data hold about 35,000 distinct CDR3 sequences, with roughly 36% observed a single time. The data stem from a study of breast tumors, draining lymph nodes, adjacent tissues. This CDR3 region has 15 residues. In germline, CDR1 is MNHEY, CDR2 SMNVEV (reference sequence). Trimming shortened V by 0 bases and J by 5 bases, and 14 bases separated the two germline ends. This receptor was obtained from a female donor with breast cancer. Some clones in this sample may be carry-over from other donors' samples. The sample taken for sequencing was breast tumor tissue. The rearrangement joins TRBV27 to TRBJ2-7, with TRBD2 as a possible D gene (6 bases). The DNA for the CDR3 is TGTGCCAGCAGTTTATCCCCAAACGGGGGTCACGAGCAGTACTTC. This translates into CASSLSPNGGHEQYF.